This T cell receptor beta chain was documented in a study of T cell responses to AZD1222 COVID-19 vaccine. Notes on the study in general: There were mostly white British donors and more females than males, and clonal diversity was possibly underestimated. Reportedly, nearly half of unique spike TCRs recognized epitopes outside B.1.351/B.1.1.7 mutations. Just 5 to 7 AZD1222 recipients were seropositive at baseline.

Germline V lookup: CDR1 SGHTA, CDR2 FQGNSA. J gave up 2 bases and V 4 bases, and 7 bases lay outside the gene matches. This CDR3 has 15 residues. Measured with immunoSEQ multiplex PCR; TCRdb has only the in-frame clones, and not every one. The sample holds approximately 150,000 clones, approximately 89% seen once. This clone was detected only once. Its antigen is still unknown. Timing groups of about 4 and about 12 weeks for second doses were pooled. The sequenced sample was peripheral blood, obtained 28 days after the second AZD1222 dose. The rearrangement uses TRBV7-2 and TRBJ2-7; 8 positions match TRBD2. This TCR came from an adult who received the AZD1222 COVID-19 vaccine. The CDR3 region is CASSSIAGGPYEQYF. The CDR3 DNA reads as TGTGCCAGCAGCTCCATCGCGGGAGGCCCCTACGAGCAGTACTTC.